Listed here is a single T cell receptor (beta chain). Its antigen is not identified. The data were produced by immunoSEQ multiplex PCR, yet TCRdb's version contains in-frame clones alone and is incomplete. The sample contains over a million clones, about 96% of which appear only once. These data originate in a study of shared clonotypes between healthy human individuals. Overall study findings and caveats: As a rule, naive subsets had a larger estimated richness than memory subsets.

The sample consisted of naive CD4+ T cells sorted from blood. Subset specified: CD45RA+ positively selected. This TCR derives from a man aged 25-45 years in good health.

This CDR3 is CASSLKRIPSFF. Written as DNA, the CDR3 is TGTGCCAGCAGCCTCAAACGTATCCCCTCGTTCTTC. The gene calls are TRBV7-9 and TRBJ2-1, with D unresolved. CDR1 and CDR2 (germline): SEHNR, FQNEAQ (reference sequence). V shed 5 bases and J shed 15 bases, with 17 bases lying between them. This CDR3 has 12 amino acids.